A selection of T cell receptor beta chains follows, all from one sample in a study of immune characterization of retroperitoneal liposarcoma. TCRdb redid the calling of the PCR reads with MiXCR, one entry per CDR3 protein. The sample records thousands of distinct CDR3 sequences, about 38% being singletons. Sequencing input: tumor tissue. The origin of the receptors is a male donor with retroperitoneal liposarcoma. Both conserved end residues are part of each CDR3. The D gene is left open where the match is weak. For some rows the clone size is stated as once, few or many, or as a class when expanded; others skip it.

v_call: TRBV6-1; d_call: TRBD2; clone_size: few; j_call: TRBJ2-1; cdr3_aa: CASNRGEDNEQFF; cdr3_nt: TGTGCCAGCAACCGGGGGGAGGACAATGAGCAGTTCTTC
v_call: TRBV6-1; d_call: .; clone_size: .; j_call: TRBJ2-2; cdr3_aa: CASSSPSGALNTGELFF; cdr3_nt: TGTGCCAGCAGTTCTCCATCAGGGGCCCTAAACACCGGGGAGCTGTTTTTT
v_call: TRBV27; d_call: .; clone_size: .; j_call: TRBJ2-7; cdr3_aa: CASSLFAGVNEQYF; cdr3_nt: TGTGCCAGCAGTTTATTTGCAGGGGTGAATGAGCAGTACTTC
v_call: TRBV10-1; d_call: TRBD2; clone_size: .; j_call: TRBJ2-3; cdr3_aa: CASSELTSGRTDTQYF; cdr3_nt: TGCGCCAGCAGTGAATTAACTAGCGGGCGCACAGATACGCAGTATTTT
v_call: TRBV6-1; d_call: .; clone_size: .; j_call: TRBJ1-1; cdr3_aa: CASSDPGGDVFTEAFF; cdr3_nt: TGTGCCAGCAGCGACCCTGGGGGGGACGTTTTTACTGAAGCTTTCTTT
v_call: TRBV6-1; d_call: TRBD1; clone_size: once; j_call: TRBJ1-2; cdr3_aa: CASSEEGAISPNYGYTF; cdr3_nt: TGTGCCAGCAGTGAAGAGGGGGCTATCTCCCCTAACTATGGCTACACCTTC
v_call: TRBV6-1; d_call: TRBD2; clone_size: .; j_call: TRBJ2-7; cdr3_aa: CASTRVGEGSNEQYF; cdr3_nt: TGTGCCAGCACAAGGGTTGGGGAGGGCTCCAATGAGCAGTACTTC
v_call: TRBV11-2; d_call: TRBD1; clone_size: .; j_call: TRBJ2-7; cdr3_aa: CASSNRDRGYEQYF; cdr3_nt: TGTGCCAGCAGCAACCGGGACAGGGGCTACGAGCAGTACTTC
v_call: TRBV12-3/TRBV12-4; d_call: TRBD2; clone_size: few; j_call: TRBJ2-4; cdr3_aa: CASSFLRGRLAGENEQYF; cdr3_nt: TGTGCCAGCAGTTTTCTCAGGGGGCGACTAGCGGGAGAGAATGAGCAGTACTTC
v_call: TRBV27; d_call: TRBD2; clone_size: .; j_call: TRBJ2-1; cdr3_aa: CASSVRSGSNYNEQFF; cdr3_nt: TGTGCCAGCAGCGTTAGAAGCGGGAGCAACTACAATGAGCAGTTCTTC
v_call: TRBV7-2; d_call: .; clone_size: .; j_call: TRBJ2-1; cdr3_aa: CASSFQVGETQFF; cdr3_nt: TGTGCCAGCAGCTTTCAGGTGGGAGAGACCCAGTTCTTC